What follows are 3 T cell receptor beta chains derived from one specimen sequenced in a study of cytomegalovirus exposure and HLA in healthy donors. Sequenced by immunoSEQ multiplex PCR; TCRdb stores in-frame clones only, minus some. The data contain roughly 110,000 clones, around 90% of them singletons. The sequenced sample was PBMCs. The receptors come from a woman aged 18 to 35 in good health and CMV-seropositive.

The chain joins TRBV6-6 to TRBJ2-7, with TRBD2 identical over 13 bases. The CDR3 loop spans 15 amino acids. Germline-derived CDR1 and CDR2 are MNHNY and SVGAGI (reference sequence). V was pared by 10 bases and J by 0 bases, with 6 bases of the junction left unmatched. CDR3 residues: CATGTSGDHSYEQYF. Here the CDR3 DNA reads TGTGCCACCGGGACTAGCGGGGACCACTCCTACGAGCAGTACTTC.

This clone was recorded once. The rearrangement joins TRBV4-1 to TRBJ1-1; D gene unclear. The length of the CDR3 is 13 residues. Germline V gene sequence: CDR1 MGHRA, CDR2 YSYEKL. Trimming took off 2 bases at V and 1 base at J, with 5 bases between the two ends. The CDR3 sequence: CASSQSRNTEAFF. The CDR3 DNA reads as TGCGCCAGCAGCCAATCTAGGAACACTGAAGCTTTCTTT.

The gene calls are TRBV5-5 and TRBJ1-5; 9 positions match TRBD1. CDR3 length equals 14 residues. CDR1 and CDR2 (germline): SGHKS, YYEKEE (reference sequence). The V segment lost 0 bases and the J segment 6 bases; nucleotides outside the gene matches: 1. The chain's CDR3 is CASSLGTGVQPQHF. CDR3 in DNA: TGTGCCAGCAGCTTGGGGACAGGGGTTCAGCCCCAGCATTTT.